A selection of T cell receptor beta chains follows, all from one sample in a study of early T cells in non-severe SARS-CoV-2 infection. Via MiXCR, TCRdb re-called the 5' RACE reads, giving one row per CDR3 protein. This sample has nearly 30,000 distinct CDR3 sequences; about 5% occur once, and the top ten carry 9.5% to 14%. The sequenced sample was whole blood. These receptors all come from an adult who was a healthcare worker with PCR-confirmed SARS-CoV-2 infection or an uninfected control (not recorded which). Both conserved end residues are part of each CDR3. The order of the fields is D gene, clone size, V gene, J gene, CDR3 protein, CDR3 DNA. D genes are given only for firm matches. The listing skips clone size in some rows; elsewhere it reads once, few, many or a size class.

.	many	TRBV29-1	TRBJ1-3	CSVEDRGFGDTIYF	TGCAGCGTTGAAGATCGAGGATTTGGCGACACCATATATTTT
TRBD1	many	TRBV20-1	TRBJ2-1	CSARGPGTGNNEQFF	TGCAGTGCTAGAGGCCCCGGGACAGGTAACAATGAGCAGTTCTTC
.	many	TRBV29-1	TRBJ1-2	CSVPVPSGYGYTF	TGCAGCGTCCCGGTGCCATCCGGCTATGGCTACACCTTC
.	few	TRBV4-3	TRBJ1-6	CASSQDRSSGASPLHF	TGCGCCAGCAGCCAAGATCGTTCGTCGGGGGCTTCACCCCTCCACTTT
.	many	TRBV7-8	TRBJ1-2	CASSAGAYYGYTF	TGTGCCAGCAGCGCAGGGGCCTACTATGGCTACACCTTC
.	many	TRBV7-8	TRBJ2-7	CASSLASTGTPYEQYF	TGTGCCAGCAGCTTAGCGTCAACAGGGACCCCCTACGAGCAGTACTTC
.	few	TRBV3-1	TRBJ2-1	CASSQVMSGEQFF	TGTGCCAGCAGCCAAGTGATGAGCGGTGAGCAGTTCTTC
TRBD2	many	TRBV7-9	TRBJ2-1	CASGAGGRANVEQFF	TGTGCCAGCGGCGCCGGCGGGAGGGCCAATGTTGAGCAGTTCTTC
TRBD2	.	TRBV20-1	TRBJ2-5	CSANRGLAEETQYF	TGCAGTGCTAACCGAGGACTAGCGGAAGAGACCCAGTACTTC
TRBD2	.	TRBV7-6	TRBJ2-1	CASRDAGGTTYNEQFF	TGTGCCAGCAGAGATGCGGGAGGAACCACCTACAATGAGCAGTTCTTC
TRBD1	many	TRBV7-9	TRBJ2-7	CASSLRGTGGAEQYF	TGTGCCAGCAGCTTACGGGGGACAGGGGGCGCCGAGCAGTACTTC
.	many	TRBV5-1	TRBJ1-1	CASSRTENTEAFF	TGCGCCAGCAGCCGGACAGAGAACACTGAAGCTTTCTTT
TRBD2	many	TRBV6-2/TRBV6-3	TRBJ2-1	CASSLTSGRSYNEQFF	TGTGCCAGCAGCTTGACTAGCGGGAGAAGTTACAATGAGCAGTTCTTC
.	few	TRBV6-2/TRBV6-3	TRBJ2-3	CASSYPAGATDTQYF	TGTGCCAGCAGTTACCCAGCCGGGGCCACAGATACGCAGTATTTT
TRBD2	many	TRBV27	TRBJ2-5	CASSTGLAGVEETQYF	TGTGCCAGCAGTACGGGACTAGCGGGAGTGGAGGAGACCCAGTACTTC
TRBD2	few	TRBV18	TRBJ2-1	CASSPKTSGPYNEQFF	TGTGCCAGCTCACCAAAGACTAGCGGACCCTACAATGAGCAGTTCTTC
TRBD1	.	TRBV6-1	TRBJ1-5	CASRSRDREVGQPQHF	TGTGCCAGCAGAAGCCGGGACAGGGAAGTTGGCCAGCCCCAGCATTTT
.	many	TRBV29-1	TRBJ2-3	CSVTLLVTDTQYF	TGCAGCGTAACATTACTCGTCACTGATACGCAGTATTTT
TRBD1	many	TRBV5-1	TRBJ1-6	CASSYGTDEASPLHF	TGCGCCAGCAGCTACGGGACAGATGAGGCTTCACCCCTCCACTTT
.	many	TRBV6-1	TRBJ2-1	CAGTYLDEQFF	TGTGCCGGGACATATTTAGACGAGCAGTTCTTC
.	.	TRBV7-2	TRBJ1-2	CASSLVEGYGYTF	TGTGCCAGCAGCTTGGTAGAGGGCTATGGCTACACCTTC
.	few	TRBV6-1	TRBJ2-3	CASSEGLEPDTQYF	TGTGCCAGCAGTGAAGGACTAGAGCCAGATACGCAGTATTTT
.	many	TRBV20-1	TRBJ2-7	CSAALGADSGEQYF	TGCAGTGCTGCGCTGGGGGCGGACTCGGGAGAGCAGTACTTC